The clone carrying this T cell receptor (beta chain) showed up many times. Amplification of TCR beta CDR3 regions was performed using RNA transcripts as template. Researchers ran a first-round RT-PCR on the TCR CDR3 using the HTBI primer set. MiXCR was run by TCRdb on the multiplex PCR reads, yielding one entry per CDR3 protein. Among fewer than 650,000 distinct CDR3 sequences listed, approximately 15% were seen once. The source of the sample is a study of T cells in Graves' hyperthyroidism and ophthalmopathy. Germline V gene data show CDR1 as SGHTS and CDR2 as YDEGEE. This CDR3 has 15 residues. Trimming pared 2 bases from V and 4 bases from J, leaving 12 bases between.

This chain uses TRBV5-8 with TRBJ1-4; the D is unclear. The sample comprised blood. The clonotype comes from a woman under 40 with Graves' hyperthyroidism that later progressed to Graves' ophthalmopathy. CDR3 bases: TGTGCCAGCAGCTTTTTGGCAGGAGTTAATGAAAAACTGTTTTTT. Translated: CASSFLAGVNEKLFF.